This T cell receptor beta chain was sequenced during a study of blood T cells in healthy people across ages. Study-level background: Through template switching, about one barcoded beta molecule was captured per two T cells, as measured in model experiments. Study-level results: Possibly confounding the expanded clonotype changes was the fact that donor CMV status was unknown.

Then a second PCR, running about 7 to 11 cycles, was carried out with a sample-barcoded 5' primer and a J-beta primer mix. Through a template-switch adaptor with 12 random nucleotides, each cDNA molecule received a tag. TCRdb recomputed calls from the 5' RACE reads with MiXCR, one row per CDR3 protein. This sample has some 1.7 million distinct CDR3 sequences; 28% occur once, and the top ten carry 7.7%. Donors were systemically healthy Caucasian individuals from Russia aged roughly 6 to 100 years. CDR3 size: 13 residues. Trimming shortened V by 7 bases and J by 2 bases, and 8 bases separated the two germline ends. Germline lookup yields CDR1 MDHEN and CDR2 SYDVKM. Remarks on this clonotype: Its antigen remains unidentified.

The clonotype was recovered from a woman aged 30 to 39 in good health. Sequenced: blood. The chain combines TRBV28 with TRBJ1-4; D gene ambiguous. Written as DNA, the CDR3 is TGTGCCAGCACTGGCAGCACTAATGAAAAACTGTTTTTT. Residues: CASTGSTNEKLFF.